This paragraph reports one TCR beta chain. The entry originates in a study of technical replicates of blood from several donors. The assay was immunoSEQ multiplex PCR, and TCRdb's table has in-frame clones only and misses some. The sample holds some 58,000 clones, roughly 94% seen once. The TCR comes from a human donor in good health. The specimen sequenced was T cells isolated from PBMCs.

The CDR3 DNA reads TGTGCCAGCACCAACGGGGGTATCGGAGAGACCCAGTACTTC. Protein: CASTNGGIGETQYF. The J gene is TRBJ2-5, the V gene TRBV6-6, with D perhaps matching TRBD2 (6 bases). Looked up from germline, CDR1 is MNHNY and CDR2 is SVGAGI (reference sequence). Deletions cut 7 bases from V and 4 bases from J, with 16 bases between. The CDR3 consists of 14 residues.